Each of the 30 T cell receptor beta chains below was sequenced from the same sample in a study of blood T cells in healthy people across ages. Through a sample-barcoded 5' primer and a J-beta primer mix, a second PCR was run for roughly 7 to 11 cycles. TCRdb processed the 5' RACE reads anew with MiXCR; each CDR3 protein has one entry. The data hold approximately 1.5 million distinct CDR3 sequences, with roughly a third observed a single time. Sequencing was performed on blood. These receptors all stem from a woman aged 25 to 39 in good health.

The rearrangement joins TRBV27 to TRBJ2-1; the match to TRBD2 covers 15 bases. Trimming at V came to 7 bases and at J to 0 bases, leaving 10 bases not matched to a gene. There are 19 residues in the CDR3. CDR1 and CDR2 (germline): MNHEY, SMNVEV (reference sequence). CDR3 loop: CASNYGTSGRSSSYNEQFF. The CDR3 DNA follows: TGTGCCAGCAACTACGGGACTAGCGGGAGGTCCAGCTCCTACAATGAGCAGTTCTTC.

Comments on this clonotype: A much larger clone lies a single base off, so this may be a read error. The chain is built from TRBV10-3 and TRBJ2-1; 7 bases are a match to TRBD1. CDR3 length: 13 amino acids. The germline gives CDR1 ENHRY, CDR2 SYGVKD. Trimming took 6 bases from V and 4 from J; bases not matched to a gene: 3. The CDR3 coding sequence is TGTGCCATCAGCGAGGGACAGTACAATGAGCAGTTCTTC. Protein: CAISEGQYNEQFF.

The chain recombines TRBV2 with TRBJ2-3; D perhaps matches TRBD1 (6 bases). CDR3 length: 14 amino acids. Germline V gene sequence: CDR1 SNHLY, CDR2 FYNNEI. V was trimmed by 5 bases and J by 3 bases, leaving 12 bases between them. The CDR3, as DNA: TGTGCCAGCAGTCAAGACGGACAGACAGATACGCAGTATTTT. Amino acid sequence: CASSQDGQTDTQYF.

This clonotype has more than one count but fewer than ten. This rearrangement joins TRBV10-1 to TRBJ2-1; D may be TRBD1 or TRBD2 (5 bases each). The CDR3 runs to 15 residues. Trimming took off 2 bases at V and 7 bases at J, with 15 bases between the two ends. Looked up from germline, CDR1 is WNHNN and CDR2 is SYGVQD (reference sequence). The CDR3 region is CASSEGGSGNNEQFF. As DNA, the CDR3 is TGCGCCAGCAGTGAGGGAGGATCAGGGAATAATGAGCAGTTCTTC.

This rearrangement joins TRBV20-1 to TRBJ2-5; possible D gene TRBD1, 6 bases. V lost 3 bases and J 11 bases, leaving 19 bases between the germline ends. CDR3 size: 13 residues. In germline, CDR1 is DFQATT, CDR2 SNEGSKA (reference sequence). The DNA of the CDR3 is TGCAGTGCTAGCCGGACAGCGCCTCTGGAGCAGTACTTC. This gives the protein CSASRTAPLEQYF.

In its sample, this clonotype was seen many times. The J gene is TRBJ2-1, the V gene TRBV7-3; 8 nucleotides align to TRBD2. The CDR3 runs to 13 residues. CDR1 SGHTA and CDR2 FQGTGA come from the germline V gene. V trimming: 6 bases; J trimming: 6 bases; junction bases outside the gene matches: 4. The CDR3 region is CASSLRGGNEQFF. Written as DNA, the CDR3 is TGTGCCAGCAGTTTACGGGGGGGCAATGAGCAGTTCTTC.

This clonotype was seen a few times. The CDR3 is CASSLRGDANNNEQFF. In DNA form, the CDR3 reads TGCGCCAGCAGCTTGAGGGGGGACGCGAATAACAATGAGCAGTTCTTC. The chain is built from TRBV5-1 and TRBJ2-1; D tentatively fits TRBD1 or TRBD2 (6 bases each). V was cut by 1 base and J by 5 bases, with 16 bases left in between. The CDR3 spans 16 residues. CDR1 and CDR2 (germline): SGHRS, YFSETQ.

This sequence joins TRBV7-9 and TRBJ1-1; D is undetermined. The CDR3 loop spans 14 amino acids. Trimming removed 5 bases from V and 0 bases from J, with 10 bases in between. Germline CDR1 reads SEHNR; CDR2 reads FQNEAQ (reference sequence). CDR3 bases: TGTGCCAGCAGCAGAAGCGACTTGAACACTGAAGCTTTCTTT. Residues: CASSRSDLNTEAFF.

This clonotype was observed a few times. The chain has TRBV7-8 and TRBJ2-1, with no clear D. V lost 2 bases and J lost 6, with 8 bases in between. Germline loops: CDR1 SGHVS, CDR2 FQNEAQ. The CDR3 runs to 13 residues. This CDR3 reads CASSLPTTNEQFF. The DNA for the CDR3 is TGTGCCAGCAGCTTACCCACGACCAATGAGCAGTTCTTC.

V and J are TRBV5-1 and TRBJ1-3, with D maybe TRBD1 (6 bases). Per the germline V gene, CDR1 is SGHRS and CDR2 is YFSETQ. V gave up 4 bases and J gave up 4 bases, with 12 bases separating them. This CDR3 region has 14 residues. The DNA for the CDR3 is TGCGCCAGCAGCCCAGGAGACAGGGGAAACACCATATATTTT. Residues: CASSPGDRGNTIYF.

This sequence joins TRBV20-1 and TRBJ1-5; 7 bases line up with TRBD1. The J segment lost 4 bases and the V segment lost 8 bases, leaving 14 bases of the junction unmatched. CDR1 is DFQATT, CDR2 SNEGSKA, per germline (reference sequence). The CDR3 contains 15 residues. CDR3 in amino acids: CSSPLGGRTNQPQHF. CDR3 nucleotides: TGCAGTTCGCCCTTAGGGGGCAGAACTAATCAGCCCCAGCATTTT.

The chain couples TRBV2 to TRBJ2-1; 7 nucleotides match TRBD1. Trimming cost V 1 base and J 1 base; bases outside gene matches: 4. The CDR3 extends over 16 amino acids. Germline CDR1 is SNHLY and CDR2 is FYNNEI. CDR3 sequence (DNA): TGTGCCAGCAGTGAAGTGACAGGGAAGTCCTACAATGAGCAGTTCTTC. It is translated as CASSEVTGKSYNEQFF.

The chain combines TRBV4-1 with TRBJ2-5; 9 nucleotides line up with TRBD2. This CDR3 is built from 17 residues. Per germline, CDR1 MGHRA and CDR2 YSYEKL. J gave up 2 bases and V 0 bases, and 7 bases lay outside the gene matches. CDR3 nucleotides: TGCGCCAGCAGCCAAGATGGGCTAGCGGGGAGGCAAGAGACCCAGTACTTC. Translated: CASSQDGLAGRQETQYF.

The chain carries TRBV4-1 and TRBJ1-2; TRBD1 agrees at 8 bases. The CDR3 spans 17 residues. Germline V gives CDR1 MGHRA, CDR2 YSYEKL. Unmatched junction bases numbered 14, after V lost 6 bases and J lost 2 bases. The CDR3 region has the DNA TGCGCCAGCAGTCAGGAGCTTACAGGGGGACGAAACTATGGCTACACCTTC. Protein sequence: CASSQELTGGRNYGYTF.

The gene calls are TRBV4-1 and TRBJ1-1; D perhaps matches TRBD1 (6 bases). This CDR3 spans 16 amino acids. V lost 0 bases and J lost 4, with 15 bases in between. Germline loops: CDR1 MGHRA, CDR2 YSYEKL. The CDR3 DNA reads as TGCGCCAGCAGCCAAGACCCGACAGGTTTTATCACTGAAGCTTTCTTT. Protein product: CASSQDPTGFITEAFF.

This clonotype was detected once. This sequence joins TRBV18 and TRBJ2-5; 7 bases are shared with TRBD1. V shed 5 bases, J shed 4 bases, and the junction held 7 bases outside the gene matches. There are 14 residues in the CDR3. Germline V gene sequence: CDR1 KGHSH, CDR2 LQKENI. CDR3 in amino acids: CASSEIDRAETQYF. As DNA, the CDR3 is TGTGCCAGCTCAGAGATTGACAGGGCAGAGACCCAGTACTTC.

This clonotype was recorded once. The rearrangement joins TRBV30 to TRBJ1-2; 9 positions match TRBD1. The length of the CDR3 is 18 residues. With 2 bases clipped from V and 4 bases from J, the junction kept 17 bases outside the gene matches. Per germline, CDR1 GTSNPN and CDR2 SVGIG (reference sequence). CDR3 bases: TGTGCCTGGAGTACAGCCTCCCCGGGACAGGGTAATGCCTATGGCTACACCTTC. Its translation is CAWSTASPGQGNAYGYTF.

As DNA, the CDR3 is TGTGCCAGAGGGGGACATCAGTATAGCAATCAGCCCCAGCATTTT. Its protein is CARGGHQYSNQPQHF. The chain uses TRBV5-4 and TRBJ1-5; possible D gene TRBD1, 6 bases. The ends were cut back, 8 bases at V and 0 bases at J, with 15 bases in the middle. The CDR3 contains 15 residues. Germline V gene sequence: CDR1 SGHNT, CDR2 YYREEE (reference sequence).

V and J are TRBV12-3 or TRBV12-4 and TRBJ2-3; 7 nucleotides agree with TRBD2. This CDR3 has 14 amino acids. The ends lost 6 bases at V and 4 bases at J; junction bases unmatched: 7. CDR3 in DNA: TGTGCCAGCAGCAAAGGACTAGTCCCAGATACGCAGTATTTT. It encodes CASSKGLVPDTQYF.

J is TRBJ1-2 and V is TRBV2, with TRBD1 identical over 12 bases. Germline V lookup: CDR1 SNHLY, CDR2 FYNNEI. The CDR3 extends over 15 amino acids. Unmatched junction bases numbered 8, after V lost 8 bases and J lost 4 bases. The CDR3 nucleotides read TGTGCCAGCGAAAGGGACAGGGGGCGACCCTATGGCTACACCTTC. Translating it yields CASERDRGRPYGYTF.

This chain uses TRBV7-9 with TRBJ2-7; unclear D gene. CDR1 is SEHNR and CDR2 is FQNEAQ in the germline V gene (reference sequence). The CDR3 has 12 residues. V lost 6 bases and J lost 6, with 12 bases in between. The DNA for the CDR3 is TGTGCCAGCAGTCCGCGTTGGGGCGAGCAGTACTTC. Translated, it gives CASSPRWGEQYF.

The CDR3 region is CASSSIPGQGWSTEAFF. In nucleotides, the CDR3 is TGTGCCAGCAGCTCAATACCGGGGCAGGGGTGGAGTACTGAAGCTTTCTTT. The V gene is TRBV7-9, the J gene TRBJ1-1; TRBD1 is a possible D gene (6 bases). This CDR3 is built from 17 residues. The germline V gene has CDR1 SEHNR and CDR2 FQNEAQ (reference sequence). V dropped 4 bases and J dropped 5 bases, with 23 bases sitting between them. Complete variable domain (other parts from reference TRBV7-9 and TRBJ1-1): DTGVSQNPRHKITKRGQNVTFRCDPISEHNRLYWYRQTLGQGPEFLTYFQNEAQLEKSRLLSDRFSAERPKGSFSTLEIQRTEQGDSAMYLCASSSIPGQGWSTEAFFGQGTRLTVV.

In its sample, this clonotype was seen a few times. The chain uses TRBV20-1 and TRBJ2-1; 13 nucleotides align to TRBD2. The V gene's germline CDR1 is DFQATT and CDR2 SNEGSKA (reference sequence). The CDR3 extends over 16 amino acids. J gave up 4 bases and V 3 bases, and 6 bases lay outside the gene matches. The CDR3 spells CSARTSGGRTYNEQFF. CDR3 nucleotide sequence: TGCAGTGCTAGGACTAGCGGGGGGCGGACGTACAATGAGCAGTTCTTC.

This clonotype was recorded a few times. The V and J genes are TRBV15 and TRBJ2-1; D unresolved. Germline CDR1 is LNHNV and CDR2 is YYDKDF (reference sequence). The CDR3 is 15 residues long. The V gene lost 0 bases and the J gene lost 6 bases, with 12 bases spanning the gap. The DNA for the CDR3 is TGTGCCACCAGCAGAGATCTTGCCGTCTCCAATGAGCAGTTCTTC. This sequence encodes CATSRDLAVSNEQFF.

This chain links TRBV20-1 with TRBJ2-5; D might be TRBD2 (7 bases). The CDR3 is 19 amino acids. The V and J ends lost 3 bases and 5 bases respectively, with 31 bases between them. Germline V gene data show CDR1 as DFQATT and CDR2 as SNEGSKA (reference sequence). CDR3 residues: CSASAQAGDHRGRVETQYF. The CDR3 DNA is TGCAGTGCTAGTGCCCAGGCAGGGGATCACCGGGGGAGGGTCGAGACCCAGTACTTC.

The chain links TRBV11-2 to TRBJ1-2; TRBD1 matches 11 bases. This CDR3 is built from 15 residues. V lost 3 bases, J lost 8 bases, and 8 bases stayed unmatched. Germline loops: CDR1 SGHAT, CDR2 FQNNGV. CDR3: CASSFGTGGMMGYTF. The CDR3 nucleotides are TGTGCCAGCAGCTTTGGGACAGGGGGTATGATGGGCTACACCTTC.

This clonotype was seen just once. For the CDR3, the DNA is TGTGCCAGCAGCTCCACTCCGGGGGCAAATGAGCAGTTCTTC. This gives the protein CASSSTPGANEQFF. The chain combines TRBV7-8 with TRBJ2-1; perhaps D is TRBD1 or TRBD2 (6 bases each). CDR1 SGHVS and CDR2 FQNEAQ come from the germline V gene. V lost 4 bases and J lost 7, with 14 bases in between. The CDR3 extends over 14 amino acids.

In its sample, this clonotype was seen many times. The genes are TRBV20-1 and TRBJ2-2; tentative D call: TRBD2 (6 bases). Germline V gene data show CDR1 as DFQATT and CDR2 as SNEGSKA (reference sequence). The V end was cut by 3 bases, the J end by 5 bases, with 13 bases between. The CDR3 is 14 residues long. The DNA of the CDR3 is TGCAGTGCTAGGCCGCCGGGGGTGACCGGGGAGCTGTTTTTT. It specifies CSARPPGVTGELFF.

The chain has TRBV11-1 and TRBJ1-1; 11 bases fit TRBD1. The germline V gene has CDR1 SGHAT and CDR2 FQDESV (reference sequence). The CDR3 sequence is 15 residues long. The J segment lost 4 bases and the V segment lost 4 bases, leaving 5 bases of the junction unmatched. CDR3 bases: TGTGCCAGCAGCTCACCGGGACAGGGGGTCACTGAAGCTTTCTTT. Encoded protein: CASSSPGQGVTEAFF.

The CDR3 DNA reads TGTGCCAGCTCACCTGGGTATGTTGGCGAGCAGTACTTC. It specifies CASSPGYVGEQYF. The chain couples TRBV18 to TRBJ2-7; D remains unclear. The CDR3 has 13 amino acids. Germline CDR1 is KGHSH and CDR2 is LQKENI. Trimming left V 3 bases short and J 6 bases short, with 12 bases between.